The 28 T cell receptor beta chains given below trace back to one sample, sequenced in a study of post-analysis software for immune sequencing data. Study-level points and caveats: Relative to controls, patients had a few TRBV segments at higher frequency, with TRBV5-6, TRBV5-1 and TRBV20-1 among these.

What these receptors recognize is not known. Each TCR beta cDNA library carried unique molecular identifiers. MiXCR, run by TCRdb on the PCR reads, gives a single entry per CDR3 protein. Counted here are around 440,000 distinct CDR3 sequences, under 55% occurring once; the ten biggest clones make up over 10%. The sample was blood. These receptors were obtained from a girl between 10 and 17 years old with multiple sclerosis.

This chain connects TRBV20-1 to TRBJ2-5; 8 positions agree with TRBD1. The V and J ends lost 2 bases and 1 base, in that order; junction bases with no gene match: 9. The CDR3 is 16 amino acids. Germline-derived CDR1 and CDR2 are DFQATT and SNEGSKA (reference sequence). CDR3 coding DNA: TGCAGTGCTAGACCCTCGACAGGGGCGGTCCAAGAGACCCAGTACTTC. Amino acid sequence: CSARPSTGAVQETQYF.

The chain combines TRBV20-1 with TRBJ2-1; TRBD2 aligns across 9 bases. This CDR3 is built from 14 residues. The germline gives CDR1 DFQATT, CDR2 SNEGSKA (reference sequence). The ends lost 1 base at V and 2 bases at J; junction bases unmatched: 0. The CDR3 sequence: CSARGTSAYNEQFF. CDR3 coding DNA: TGCAGTGCTAGAGGGACTAGCGCCTACAATGAGCAGTTCTTC.

Here the CDR3 DNA reads TGCAGCGTTAGGTTGACAGCGCCTGGGACCCAGTACTTC. This encodes CSVRLTAPGTQYF. The chain is built from TRBV29-1 and TRBJ2-5, with D tentatively TRBD1 (5 bases). This CDR3 contains 13 residues. Germline CDR1 is SQVTM and CDR2 is ANQGSEA. V lost 5 bases, J lost 7 bases, and 17 bases lay in between.

This clonotype was counted between two and nine times. The chain joins TRBV29-1 to TRBJ2-1; tentatively, D is TRBD2 (5 bases). V was clipped by 1 base and J by 1 base, with 11 bases between them. Germline V lookup: CDR1 SQVTM, CDR2 ANQGSEA. The CDR3 spans 15 residues. The CDR3 here is CSVEARRPSYNEQFF. The CDR3 coding sequence is TGCAGCGTTGAAGCGAGGAGGCCTTCCTACAATGAGCAGTTCTTC.

This clonotype was seen only a few times. V usage is TRBV15 and J usage is TRBJ2-5; 7 bases fit TRBD1. Per germline, CDR1 LNHNV and CDR2 YYDKDF (reference sequence). The CDR3 loop spans 15 amino acids. Trimming took 5 bases from V and 3 from J; bases not matched to a gene: 9. CDR3 in amino acids: CATSVTQGLEETQYF. In nucleotides, the CDR3 is TGTGCCACCAGCGTAACACAGGGGTTGGAAGAGACCCAGTACTTC. Based on the CDR3 plus reference TRBV15 and TRBJ2-5, the full variable domain is DAMVIQNPRYQVTQFGKPVTLSCSQTLNHNVMYWYQQKSSQAPKLLFHYYDKDFNNEADTPDNFQSRRPNTSFCFLDIRSPGLGDTAMYLCATSVTQGLEETQYFGPGTRLLVL.

This chain connects TRBV20-1 to TRBJ2-5; TRBD2 matches 7 bases. Per germline, CDR1 DFQATT and CDR2 SNEGSKA (reference sequence). There are 15 residues in the CDR3. Unmatched junction bases numbered 10, after V lost 0 bases and J lost 6 bases. The CDR3 bases are TGCAGTGCTAGAGAATACACGTTCGGGAGGCAGACCCAGTACTTC. It codes for CSAREYTFGRQTQYF.

The rearrangement uses TRBV5-1 and TRBJ2-2; maybe TRBD2 (5 bases). V lost 4 bases and J 4 bases, leaving 17 bases between the germline ends. Germline V gives CDR1 SGHRS, CDR2 YFSETQ. The CDR3 runs to 16 residues. CDR3 coding DNA: TGCGCCAGCAGCGTCCTTGACCGCCGGGGCACCGGGGAGCTGTTTTTT. Protein product: CASSVLDRRGTGELFF.

The chain is built from TRBV27 and TRBJ1-4; D perhaps matches TRBD1 (6 bases). The germline V and J ends were trimmed by 5 bases and 4 bases, with 20 bases remaining between them. Germline V CDR1 and CDR2: MNHEY, SMNVEV (reference sequence). The CDR3 runs 17 residues. For the CDR3, the DNA is TGTGCCAGCAGTCCCGGGACATGGGACCGGTTTAATGAAAAACTGTTTTTT. Translated: CASSPGTWDRFNEKLFF.

The chain links TRBV6-5 to TRBJ1-2; the match to TRBD1 covers 7 bases. This CDR3 region has 19 residues. The trim removed 2 bases at V and 2 bases at J, leaving 17 bases unmatched. Germline V CDR1 and CDR2: MNHEY, SVGAGI. DNA of the CDR3: TGTGCCAGCAGTTACGGGACGAGGTTGTTGCGAGGGGGCAACTATGGCTACACCTTC. Translated, it gives CASSYGTRLLRGGNYGYTF.

The chain links TRBV4-1 to TRBJ2-5; D possibly corresponds to TRBD2 (5 bases). The tail of the sequence fits TRBJ2-7 better, so the J call may be wrong. The germline gives CDR1 MGHRA, CDR2 YSYEKL. The CDR3 is 14 amino acids. This chain's CDR3 is CASSQLGVSYEQYF. CDR3 coding DNA: TGCGCCAGCAGCCAGCTCGGGGTTTCCTACGAGCAGTACTTC.

This clonotype turned up a few times. The chain combines TRBV3-1 with TRBJ2-1; the match to TRBD2 covers 12 bases. Germline CDR1 and CDR2: LGHDT and YNNKEL (reference sequence). The J segment lost 8 bases and the V segment lost 1 base, leaving 3 bases of the junction unmatched. CDR3 length: 15 amino acids. DNA of the CDR3: TGTGCCAGCAGCCAAGTTAGGACTAGCGGGGATGAGCAGTTCTTC. As protein: CASSQVRTSGDEQFF.

Only one count was recorded for this clonotype. The chain has TRBV12-3 or TRBV12-4 and TRBJ2-1, with TRBD2 as a possible D gene (7 bases). CDR3 length: 15 residues. V shed 1 base and J shed 2 bases, with 9 bases lying between them. This CDR3 reads CASSLGGGAYNEQFF. In DNA, the CDR3 is TGTGCCAGCAGTTTAGGAGGGGGGGCCTACAATGAGCAGTTCTTC.

V gene TRBV10-3 combines with J gene TRBJ2-5; TRBD2 might be the D (7 bases). Germline lookup yields CDR1 ENHRY and CDR2 SYGVKD. Trimming pared 10 bases from V and 6 bases from J, leaving 21 bases between. The CDR3 length is 14 residues. In DNA, the CDR3 is TGTGCCACCGAAAAGGGGGAGGGTCTGAAGACCCAGTACTTC. This gives the protein CATEKGEGLKTQYF.

V is TRBV28 and J is TRBJ2-3; D might be TRBD2 (6 bases). CDR1 MDHEN and CDR2 SYDVKM come from the germline V gene. Trimming pared 2 bases from V and 4 bases from J, leaving 10 bases between. This CDR3 spans 14 amino acids. The CDR3 nucleotides read TGTGCCAGCAGTTTAGCGGGACGCTCAGATACGCAGTATTTT. It codes for CASSLAGRSDTQYF. Variable domain in full (rest from reference TRBV28 and TRBJ2-3): DVKVTQSSRYLVKRTGEKVFLECVQDMDHENMFWYRQDPGLGLRLIYFSYDVKMKEKGDIPEGYSVSREKKERFSLILESASTNQTSMYLCASSLAGRSDTQYFGPGTRLTVL.

The chain has TRBV6-5 and TRBJ1-1, with no clear D. The CDR3 consists of 14 residues. Per germline, CDR1 MNHEY and CDR2 SVGAGI. Trimming shortened V by 3 bases and J by 3 bases, and 11 bases separated the two germline ends. CDR3 DNA: TGTGCCAGCAGTTATGGTCCCAGAGACACTGAAGCTTTCTTT. It is translated as CASSYGPRDTEAFF.

The chain uses TRBV29-1 and TRBJ2-7; D gene ambiguous. The CDR3 spans 13 residues. Deletions cut 5 bases from V and 0 bases from J, with 11 bases between. Germline assignment: CDR1 SQVTM and CDR2 ANQGSEA. The DNA for the CDR3 is TGCAGCGTTAGGTCCCCCTCCTCCTACGAGCAGTACTTC. This gives the protein CSVRSPSSYEQYF.

The rearrangement links TRBV5-1 to TRBJ1-2, with D hard to call. Germline V CDR1 and CDR2: SGHRS, YFSETQ. This CDR3 has 13 residues. Trimming removed 6 bases from V and 4 bases from J, with 13 bases in between. The CDR3 here is CASTQDMGYGYTF. The DNA for the CDR3 is TGCGCCAGCACCCAAGACATGGGCTATGGCTACACCTTC. The complete variable domain, with remaining parts taken from reference TRBV5-1 and TRBJ1-2, reads KAGVTQTPRYLIKTRGQQVTLSCSPISGHRSVSWYQQTPGQGLQFLFEYFSETQRNKGNFPGRFSGRQFSNSRSEMNVSTLELGDSALYLCASTQDMGYGYTFGSGTRLTVV.

This clonotype occurred a few times. This chain connects TRBV28 to TRBJ2-7; TRBD2 is a possible D gene (6 bases). V gave up 8 bases and J gave up 6 bases, with 8 bases separating them. This CDR3 has 10 residues. CDR1 is MDHEN, CDR2 SYDVKM, per germline. Here the CDR3 DNA reads TGTGCCAGCGGAGGGGCCGAGCAGTACTTC. Amino acid sequence: CASGGAEQYF.

This chain joins TRBV24-1 and TRBJ1-1; TRBD1 is a possible D gene (5 bases). Germline-derived CDR1 and CDR2 are KGHDR and SFDVKD. The CDR3 totals 14 residues. Between the trimmed V and J ends, which lost 3 bases and 5 bases, there was a span of 12 bases. The CDR3 DNA is TGTGCCACCAGTGATGGCGAGGGGCAAACTGAAGCTTTCTTT. Translated, it gives CATSDGEGQTEAFF.

V gene TRBV7-9 combines with J gene TRBJ2-1; 14 nucleotides align to TRBD2. With V trimmed by 5 bases and J by 7 bases, 4 bases remained unmatched. Germline V gene sequence: CDR1 SEHNR, CDR2 FQNEAQ (reference sequence). The CDR3 runs to 15 residues. The CDR3 sequence: CASSPTSGRENEQFF. CDR3 coding DNA: TGTGCCAGCAGCCCGACTAGCGGGAGGGAGAATGAGCAGTTCTTC.

The gene calls are TRBV12-3 or TRBV12-4 and TRBJ2-5; D might be TRBD1 or TRBD2, each matching 5 bases. The CDR3 runs 11 residues. V lost 11 bases, J lost 11 bases, and 18 bases lay in between. The CDR3 nucleotides are TGTGCCTCCGGGACGGAAATTCGGCAGTACTTC. Translating it yields CASGTEIRQYF.

This clonotype has more than one count but fewer than ten. The V gene is TRBV14, the J gene TRBJ2-1; TRBD1 aligns across 10 bases. Germline V gene lookup returns CDR1 SGHDN and CDR2 FVKESK. The J segment lost 9 bases and the V segment lost 4 bases, leaving 6 bases of the junction unmatched. The CDR3 covers 14 residues. Written as DNA, the CDR3 is TGTGCCAGCAGCCCCCGGACAGGGGGGGGTGAGCAGTTCTTC. Amino acids: CASSPRTGGGEQFF.

This clonotype was picked up a small number of times. DNA of the CDR3: TGTGCCAGCAGTGGAGCGGGAGGGCCGCCTAACGAGCAGTACTTC. It encodes CASSGAGGPPNEQYF. The rearrangement uses TRBV9 and TRBJ2-5, with 10 bases matching TRBD2. The tail of the sequence fits TRBJ2-7 better, so the J call may be wrong. Germline loops: CDR1 SGDLS, CDR2 YYNGEE. The CDR3 length is 15 residues.

This clonotype has only a few counts. The chain has TRBV7-3 and TRBJ1-2; weak D call: TRBD1 (6 bases). Germline assignment: CDR1 SGHTA and CDR2 FQGTGA. Trimming shortened V by 4 bases and J by 4 bases, and 13 bases separated the two germline ends. CDR3 size: 14 residues. The CDR3 sequence is CASSSRQVGYGYTF. CDR3 nucleotide sequence: TGTGCCAGCAGCTCCAGACAGGTCGGCTATGGCTACACCTTC.

This clonotype was detected only a few times. V usage is TRBV10-3 and J usage is TRBJ1-2; 9 bases fit TRBD1. CDR3 size: 14 residues. From germline, CDR1 is ENHRY and CDR2 SYGVKD. The V gene end was trimmed by 0 bases and the J gene end by 10 bases; junction bases not matched to a gene: 6. CDR3 coding DNA: TGTGCCATCAGTGAGTCGGGGACAGGGCTCGACTACACCTTC. Its protein is CAISESGTGLDYTF.

The chain employs TRBV29-1 and TRBJ2-4; 11 nucleotides agree with TRBD2. The DNA end favors TRBJ2-7, so the J call may be wrong. CDR1 and CDR2 (germline): SQVTM, ANQGSEA. The CDR3 consists of 15 residues. The CDR3 DNA reads TGCAGCGTTGAAACAGGGACTAGCGGAGTCTACGAGCAGTACTTC. Translated, it gives CSVETGTSGVYEQYF.

This chain connects TRBV5-1 to TRBJ2-1; TRBD2 might be the D (5 bases). CDR1 and CDR2 (germline): SGHRS, YFSETQ. Trimming took off 0 bases at V and 5 bases at J, with 15 bases between the two ends. The CDR3 has 16 residues. CDR3 protein: CASSLVPTKSNNEQFF. For the CDR3, the DNA is TGCGCCAGCAGCTTGGTCCCGACTAAAAGTAACAATGAGCAGTTCTTC.

The chain carries TRBV7-2 and TRBJ2-1; D ambiguous. V shed 5 bases and J shed 9 bases, with 11 bases lying between them. CDR1 and CDR2 (germline): SGHTA, FQGNSA. The CDR3 covers 12 residues. The CDR3 protein is CASSQIPGEQFF. The CDR3 DNA sequence: TGTGCCAGCAGCCAAATCCCGGGTGAGCAGTTCTTC. Filled out from reference TRBV7-2 and TRBJ2-1, the complete variable domain reads GAGVSQSPSNKVTEKGKDVELRCDPISGHTALYWYRQSLGQGLEFLIYFQGNSAPDKSGLPSDRFSAERTGGSVSTLTIQRTQQEDSAVYLCASSQIPGEQFFGPGTRLTVL.